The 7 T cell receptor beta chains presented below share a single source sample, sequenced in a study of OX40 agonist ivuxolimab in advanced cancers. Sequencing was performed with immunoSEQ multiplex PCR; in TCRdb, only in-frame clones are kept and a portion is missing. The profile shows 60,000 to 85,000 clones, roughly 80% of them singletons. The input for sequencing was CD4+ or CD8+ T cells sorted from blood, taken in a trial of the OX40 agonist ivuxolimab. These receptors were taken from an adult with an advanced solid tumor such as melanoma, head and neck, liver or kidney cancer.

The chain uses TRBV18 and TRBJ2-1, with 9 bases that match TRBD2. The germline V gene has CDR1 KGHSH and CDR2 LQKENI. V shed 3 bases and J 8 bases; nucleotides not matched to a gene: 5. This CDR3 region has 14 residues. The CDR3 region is CASSPGGGAHEQFF. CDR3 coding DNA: TGTGCCAGCTCACCTGGCGGGGGGGCTCATGAGCAGTTCTTC.

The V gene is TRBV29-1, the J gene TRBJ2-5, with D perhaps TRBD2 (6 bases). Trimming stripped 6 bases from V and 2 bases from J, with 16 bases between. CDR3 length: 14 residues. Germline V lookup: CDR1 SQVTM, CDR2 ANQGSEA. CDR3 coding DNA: TGCAGCGTCGGACGTCTAGCGCAGCAAGAGACCCAGTACTTC. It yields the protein CSVGRLAQQETQYF.

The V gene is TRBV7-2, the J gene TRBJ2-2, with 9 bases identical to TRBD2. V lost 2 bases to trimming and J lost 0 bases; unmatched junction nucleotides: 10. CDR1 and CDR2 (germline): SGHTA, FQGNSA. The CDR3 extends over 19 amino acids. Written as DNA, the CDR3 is TGTGCCAGCAGCTTACGTAGCGGGGGCCAGTATGCGAACACCGGGGAGCTGTTTTTT. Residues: CASSLRSGGQYANTGELFF. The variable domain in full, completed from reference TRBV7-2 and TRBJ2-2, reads GAGVSQSPSNKVTEKGKDVELRCDPISGHTALYWYRQSLGQGLEFLIYFQGNSAPDKSGLPSDRFSAERTGGSVSTLTIQRTQQEDSAVYLCASSLRSGGQYANTGELFFGEGSRLTVL.

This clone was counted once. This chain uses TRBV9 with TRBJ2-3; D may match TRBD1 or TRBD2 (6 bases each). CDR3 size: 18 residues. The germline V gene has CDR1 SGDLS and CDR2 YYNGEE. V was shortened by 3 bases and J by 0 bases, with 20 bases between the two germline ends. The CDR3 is CASSAGGVAGPSTDTQYF. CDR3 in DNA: TGTGCCAGCAGCGCCGGGGGCGTGGCGGGGCCGAGCACAGATACGCAGTATTTT.

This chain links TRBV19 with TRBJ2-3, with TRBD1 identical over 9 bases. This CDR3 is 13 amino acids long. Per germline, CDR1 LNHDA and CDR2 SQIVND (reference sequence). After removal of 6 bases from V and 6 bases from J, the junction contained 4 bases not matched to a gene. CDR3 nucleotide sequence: TGTGCCAGTAGACAGGGGGCGACGGATACGCAGTATTTT. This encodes CASRQGATDTQYF.

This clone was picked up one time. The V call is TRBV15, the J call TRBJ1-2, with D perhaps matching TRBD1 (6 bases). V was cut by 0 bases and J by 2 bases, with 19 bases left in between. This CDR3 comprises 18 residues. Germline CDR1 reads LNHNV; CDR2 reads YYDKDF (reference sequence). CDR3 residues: CATSRDGPGGSLNYGYTF. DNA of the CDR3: TGTGCCACCAGCAGAGACGGCCCGGGGGGCTCCCTAAACTATGGCTACACCTTC. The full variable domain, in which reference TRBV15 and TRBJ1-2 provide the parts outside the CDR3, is DAMVIQNPRYQVTQFGKPVTLSCSQTLNHNVMYWYQQKSSQAPKLLFHYYDKDFNNEADTPDNFQSRRPNTSFCFLDIRSPGLGDTAMYLCATSRDGPGGSLNYGYTFGSGTRLTVV.

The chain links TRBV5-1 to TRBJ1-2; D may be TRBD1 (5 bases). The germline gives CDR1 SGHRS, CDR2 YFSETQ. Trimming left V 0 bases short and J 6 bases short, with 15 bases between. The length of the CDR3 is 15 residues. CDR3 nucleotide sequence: TGCGCCAGCAGCTTGGAGGGGTTATCTACGAATGGCTACACCTTC. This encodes CASSLEGLSTNGYTF.